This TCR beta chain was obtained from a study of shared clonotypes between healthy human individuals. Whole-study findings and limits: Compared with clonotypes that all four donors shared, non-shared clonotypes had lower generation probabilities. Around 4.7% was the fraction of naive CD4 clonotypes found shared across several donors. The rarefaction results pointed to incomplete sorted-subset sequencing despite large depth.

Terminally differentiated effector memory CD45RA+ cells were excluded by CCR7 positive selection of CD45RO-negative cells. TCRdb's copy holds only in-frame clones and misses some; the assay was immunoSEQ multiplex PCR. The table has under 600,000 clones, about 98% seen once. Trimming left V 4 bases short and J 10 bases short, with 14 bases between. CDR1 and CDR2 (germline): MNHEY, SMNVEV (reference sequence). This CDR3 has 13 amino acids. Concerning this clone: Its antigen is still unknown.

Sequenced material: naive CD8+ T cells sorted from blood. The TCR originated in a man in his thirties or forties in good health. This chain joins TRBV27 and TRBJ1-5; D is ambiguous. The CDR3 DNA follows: TGTGCCAGCAGTTCCGCCGGTAGAAGACCCCAGCATTTT. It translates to CASSSAGRRPQHF.